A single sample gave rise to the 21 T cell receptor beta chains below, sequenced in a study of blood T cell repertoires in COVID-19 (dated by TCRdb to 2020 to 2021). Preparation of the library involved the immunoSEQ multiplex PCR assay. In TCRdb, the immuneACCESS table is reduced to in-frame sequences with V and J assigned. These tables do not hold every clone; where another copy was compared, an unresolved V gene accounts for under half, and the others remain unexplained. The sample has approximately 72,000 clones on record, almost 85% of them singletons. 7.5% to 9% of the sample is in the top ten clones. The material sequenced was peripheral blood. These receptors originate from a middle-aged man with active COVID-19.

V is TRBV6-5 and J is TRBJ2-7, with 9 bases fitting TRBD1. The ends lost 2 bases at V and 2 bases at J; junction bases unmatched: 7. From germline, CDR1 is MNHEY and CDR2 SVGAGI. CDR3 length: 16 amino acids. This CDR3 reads CASSYAGTGFPYEQYF. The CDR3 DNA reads TGTGCCAGCAGTTACGCCGGGACAGGGTTCCCCTACGAGCAGTACTTC.

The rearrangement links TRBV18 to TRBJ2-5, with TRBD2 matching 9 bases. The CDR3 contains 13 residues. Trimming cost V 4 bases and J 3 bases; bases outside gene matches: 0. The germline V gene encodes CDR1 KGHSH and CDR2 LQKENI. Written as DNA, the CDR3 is TGTGCCAGCTCACGCGGGGGGGAAGAGACCCAGTACTTC. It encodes CASSRGGEETQYF.

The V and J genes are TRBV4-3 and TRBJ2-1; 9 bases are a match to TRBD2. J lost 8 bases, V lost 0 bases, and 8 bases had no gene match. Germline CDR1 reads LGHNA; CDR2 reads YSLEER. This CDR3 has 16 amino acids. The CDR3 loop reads CASSQDIGGGAHEQFF. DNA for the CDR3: TGCGCCAGCAGCCAAGACATCGGCGGGGGGGCCCATGAGCAGTTCTTC.

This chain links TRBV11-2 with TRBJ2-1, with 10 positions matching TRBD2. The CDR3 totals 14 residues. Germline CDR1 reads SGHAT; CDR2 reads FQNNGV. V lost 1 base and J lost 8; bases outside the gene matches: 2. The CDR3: CASSLVLAGDEQFF. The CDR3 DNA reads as TGTGCCAGCAGCTTAGTTCTAGCGGGAGATGAGCAGTTCTTC.

CDR3 amino acids: CASSKWTTRAKNIQYF. CDR3 nucleotides: TGTGCCAGCAGCAAGTGGACTACGCGAGCCAAAAACATTCAGTACTTC. The genes are TRBV21-1 and TRBJ2-4; the table calls TRBD2, which could not be checked here. TRBV21-1 is a known pseudogene. This CDR3 is 16 amino acids long.

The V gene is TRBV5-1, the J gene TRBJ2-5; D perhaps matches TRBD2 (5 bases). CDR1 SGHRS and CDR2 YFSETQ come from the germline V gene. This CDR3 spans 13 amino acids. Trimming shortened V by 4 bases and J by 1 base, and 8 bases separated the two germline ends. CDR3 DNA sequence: TGCGCCAGCAGCGGACTCACCCAAGAGACCCAGTACTTC. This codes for CASSGLTQETQYF.

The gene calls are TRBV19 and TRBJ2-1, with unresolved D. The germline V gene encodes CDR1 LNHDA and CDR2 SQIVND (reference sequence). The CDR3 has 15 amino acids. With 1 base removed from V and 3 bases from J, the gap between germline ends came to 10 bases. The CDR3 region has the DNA TGTGCCAGTAGTATAGGCAGTTCCAACTACAATGAGCAGTTCTTC. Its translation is CASSIGSSNYNEQFF. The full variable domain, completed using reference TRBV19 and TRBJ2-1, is DGGITQSPKYLFRKEGQNVTLSCEQNLNHDAMYWYRQDPGQGLRLIYYSQIVNDFQKGDIAEGYSVSREKKESFPLTVTSAQKNPTAFYLCASSIGSSNYNEQFFGPGTRLTVL.

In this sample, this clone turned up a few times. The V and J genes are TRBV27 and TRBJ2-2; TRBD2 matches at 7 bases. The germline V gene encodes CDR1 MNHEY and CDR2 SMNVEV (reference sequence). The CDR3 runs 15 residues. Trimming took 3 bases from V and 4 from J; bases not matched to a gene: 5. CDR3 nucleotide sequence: TGTGCCAGCAGTTTCGGGCGGGAGACCACCGGGGAGCTGTTTTTT. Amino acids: CASSFGRETTGELFF.

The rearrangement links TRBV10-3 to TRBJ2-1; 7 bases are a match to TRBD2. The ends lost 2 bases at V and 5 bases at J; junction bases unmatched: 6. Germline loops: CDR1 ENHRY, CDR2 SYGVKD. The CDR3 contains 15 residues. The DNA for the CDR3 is TGTGCCATCAGTGAGAGGGGCGGGAGTGACAATGAGCAGTTCTTC. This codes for CAISERGGSDNEQFF.

CDR3 residues: CASSQDEASGGAKVGTDTQYF. For the CDR3, the DNA is TGTGCCAGCAGCCAAGATGAGGCTAGCGGGGGGGCCAAGGTGGGCACAGATACGCAGTATTTT. The genes are TRBV3-1 (or the pseudogene TRBV3-2) and TRBJ2-3, with TRBD2 matching 12 bases. Trimming cost V 0 bases and J 1 base; bases outside gene matches: 14. Per germline, CDR1 LGHDT and CDR2 YNNKEL (reference sequence). The CDR3 extends over 21 amino acids.

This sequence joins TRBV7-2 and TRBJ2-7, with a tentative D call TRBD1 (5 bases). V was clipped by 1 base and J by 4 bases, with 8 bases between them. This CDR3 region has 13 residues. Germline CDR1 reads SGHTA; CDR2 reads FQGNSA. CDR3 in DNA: TGTGCCAGCAGCTTAGTAGGGGTGTACGAGCAGTACTTC. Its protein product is CASSLVGVYEQYF.

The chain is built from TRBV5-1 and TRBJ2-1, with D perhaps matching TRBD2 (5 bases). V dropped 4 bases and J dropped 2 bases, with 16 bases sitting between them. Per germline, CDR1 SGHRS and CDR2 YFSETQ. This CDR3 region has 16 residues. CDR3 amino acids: CASSSAAAFTYNEQFF. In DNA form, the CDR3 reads TGCGCCAGCAGCAGCGCAGCGGCGTTTACCTACAATGAGCAGTTCTTC.

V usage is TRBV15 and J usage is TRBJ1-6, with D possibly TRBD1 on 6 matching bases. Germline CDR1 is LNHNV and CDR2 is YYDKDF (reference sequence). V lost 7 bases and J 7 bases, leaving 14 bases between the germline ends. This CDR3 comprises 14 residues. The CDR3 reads CATTGAQGNSPLHF. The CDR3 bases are TGTGCCACCACAGGGGCGCAGGGCAATTCACCCCTCCACTTT.

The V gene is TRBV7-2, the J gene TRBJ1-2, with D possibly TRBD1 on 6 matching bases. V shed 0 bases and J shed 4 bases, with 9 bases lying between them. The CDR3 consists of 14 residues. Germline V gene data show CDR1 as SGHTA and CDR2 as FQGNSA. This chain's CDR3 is CASSLARGAYGYTF. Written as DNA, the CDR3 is TGTGCCAGCAGCTTAGCCAGGGGCGCCTATGGCTACACCTTC.

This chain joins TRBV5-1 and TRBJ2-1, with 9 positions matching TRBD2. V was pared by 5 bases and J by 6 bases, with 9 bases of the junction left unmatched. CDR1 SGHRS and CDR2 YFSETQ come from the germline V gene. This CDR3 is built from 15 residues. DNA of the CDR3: TGCGCCAGCAGTATGGGGGCTAGCGGGACCAATGAGCAGTTCTTC. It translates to CASSMGASGTNEQFF.

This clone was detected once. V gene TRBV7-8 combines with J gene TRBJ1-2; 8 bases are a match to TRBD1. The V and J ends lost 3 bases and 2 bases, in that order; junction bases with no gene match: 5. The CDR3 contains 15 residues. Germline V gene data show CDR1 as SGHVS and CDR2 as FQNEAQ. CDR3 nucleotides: TGTGCCAGCAGCTTTGGCACAGGGGGAAACTATGGCTACACCTTC. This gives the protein CASSFGTGGNYGYTF. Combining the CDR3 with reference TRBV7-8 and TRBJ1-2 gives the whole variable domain GAGVSQSPRYKVAKRGQDVALRCDPISGHVSLFWYQQALGQGPEFLTYFQNEAQLDKSGLPSDRFFAERPEGSVSTLKIQRTQQEDSAVYLCASSFGTGGNYGYTFGSGTRLTVV.

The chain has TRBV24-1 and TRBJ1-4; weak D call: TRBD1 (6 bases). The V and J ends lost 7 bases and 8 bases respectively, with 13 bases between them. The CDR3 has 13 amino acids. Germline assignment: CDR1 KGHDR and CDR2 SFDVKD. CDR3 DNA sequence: TGTGCCACCAGCGGGGGGCCGGGGGAAAAACTGTTTTTT. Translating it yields CATSGGPGEKLFF.

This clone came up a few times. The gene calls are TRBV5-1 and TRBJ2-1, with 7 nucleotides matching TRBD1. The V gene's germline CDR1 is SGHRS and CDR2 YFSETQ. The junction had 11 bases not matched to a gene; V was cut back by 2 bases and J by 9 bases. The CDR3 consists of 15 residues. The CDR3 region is CASSFQGVGAGEQFF. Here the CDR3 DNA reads TGCGCCAGCAGCTTTCAGGGGGTAGGGGCTGGTGAGCAGTTCTTC.

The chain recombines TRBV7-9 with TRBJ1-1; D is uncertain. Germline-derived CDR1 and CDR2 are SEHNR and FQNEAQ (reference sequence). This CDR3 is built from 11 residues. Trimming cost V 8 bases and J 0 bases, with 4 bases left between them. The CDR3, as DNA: TGTGCCAGCCCGGTGAACACTGAAGCTTTCTTT. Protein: CASPVNTEAFF.

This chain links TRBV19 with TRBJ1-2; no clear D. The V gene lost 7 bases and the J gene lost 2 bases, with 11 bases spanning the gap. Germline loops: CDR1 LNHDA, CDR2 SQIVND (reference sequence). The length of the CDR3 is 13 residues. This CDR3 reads CASNPNRNYGYTF. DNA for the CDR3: TGTGCCAGTAATCCTAACAGAAACTATGGCTACACCTTC.

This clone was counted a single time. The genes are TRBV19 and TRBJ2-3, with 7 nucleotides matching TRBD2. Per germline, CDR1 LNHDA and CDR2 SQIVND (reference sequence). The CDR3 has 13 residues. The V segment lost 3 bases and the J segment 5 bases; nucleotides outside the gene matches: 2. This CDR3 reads CASSITGGDTQYF. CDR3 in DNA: TGTGCCAGTAGTATCACGGGAGGAGATACGCAGTATTTT.